The rows below give T cell receptor beta chains drawn from one sample of a study of T cells in Graves' hyperthyroidism and ophthalmopathy. TCRdb ran MiXCR on the multiplex PCR reads and lists one entry per CDR3 protein. The sample has about 610,000 distinct CDR3 sequences; roughly 14% are singletons. The sequenced material came from blood. The receptors here all came from a middle-aged woman with Graves' ophthalmopathy. Both conserved end residues are part of each CDR3. The order of the fields is clone size, J gene, D gene, V gene, CDR3 protein, CDR3 DNA. D genes are given only for firm matches. Clone size appears in some rows only: once, few, many, or a class for an expanded clone.

few	TRBJ1-2	.	TRBV28	CASRVGAKYGYTF	TGTGCCAGCAGAGTGGGGGCTAAATATGGCTACACCTTC
many	TRBJ2-7	.	TRBV25-1	CASSEGGRPPSYEQYF	TGTGCCAGCAGTGAAGGTGGGAGGCCGCCCTCCTACGAGCAGTACTTC
.	TRBJ2-5	TRBD1	TRBV28	CASSSRDRRETQYF	TGTGCCAGCAGTTCTAGGGACAGGAGGGAGACCCAGTACTTC
many	TRBJ2-2	.	TRBV6-5	CASSSEGVIGELFF	TGTGCCAGCAGTTCTGAAGGGGTCATCGGGGAGCTGTTTTTT
many	TRBJ2-5	.	TRBV11-3	CASSLDGQSTQETQYF	TGTGCCAGCAGCTTAGATGGGCAGAGTACCCAAGAGACCCAGTACTTC
many	TRBJ1-1	.	TRBV6-1	CASIRTTGTEAFF	TGTGCCAGCATTCGAACAACAGGTACTGAAGCTTTCTTT
many	TRBJ2-1	TRBD2	TRBV6-4	CASLPGLAAYNEQFF	TGTGCCAGCCTACCCGGACTAGCGGCTTACAATGAGCAGTTCTTC
many	TRBJ2-7	.	TRBV20-1	CSARRQASYEQYF	TGCAGTGCTAGGCGACAGGCCTCCTACGAGCAGTACTTC
many	TRBJ2-2	TRBD1	TRBV10-1	CASSEDRGTGELFF	TGCGCCAGCAGTGAAGACAGGGGCACCGGGGAGCTGTTTTTT
.	TRBJ1-5	.	TRBV6-1	CASGERGVYSNQPQHF	TGTGCCAGCGGTGAACGGGGGGTCTATAGCAATCAGCCCCAGCATTTT
many	TRBJ2-5	TRBD2	TRBV28	CASKIPTSGRMSETQYF	TGTGCCAGCAAGATCCCAACTAGCGGGAGAATGTCAGAGACCCAGTACTTC
many	TRBJ1-2	TRBD1	TRBV6-5	CASRSGQGEGYTF	TGTGCCAGCAGATCTGGACAGGGTGAGGGCTACACCTTC
many	TRBJ1-1	.	TRBV28	CASRFIMNTEAFF	TGTGCCAGCAGATTTATAATGAACACTGAAGCTTTCTTT
many	TRBJ2-5	TRBD2	TRBV3-1	CASSQEWGGRRQETQYF	TGTGCCAGCAGCCAAGAATGGGGCGGGAGGAGGCAAGAGACCCAGTACTTC
many	TRBJ1-1	.	TRBV11-3	CASSGRPREMNTEAFF	TGTGCCAGCAGCGGCCGCCCTAGGGAGATGAACACTGAAGCTTTCTTT
few	TRBJ1-1	.	TRBV29-1	CSVAPQENTEAFF	TGCAGCGTGGCCCCCCAGGAGAACACTGAAGCTTTCTTT
many	TRBJ2-7	.	TRBV11-1	CARQLWAGGSYEQYF	TGTGCCAGACAACTTTGGGCAGGCGGCTCCTACGAGCAGTACTTC
many	TRBJ2-7	TRBD1	TRBV28	CASSSPGTAASYEQYF	TGTGCCAGCAGTTCCCCCGGGACAGCAGCATCCTACGAGCAGTACTTC
few	TRBJ2-2	TRBD2	TRBV7-3	CASSPTGGESSTGELFF	TGTGCCAGCAGCCCTACGGGGGGGGAGAGCAGCACCGGGGAGCTGTTTTTT
few	TRBJ2-5	.	TRBV6-5	CASSYRGEGQETQYF	TGTGCCAGCAGTTACCGGGGAGAGGGCCAAGAGACCCAGTACTTC
many	TRBJ2-7	TRBD2	TRBV5-1	CASREGGTPLYEQYF	TGCGCCAGCAGAGAGGGAGGGACTCCCTTATACGAGCAGTACTTC
many	TRBJ1-2	.	TRBV29-1	CSAVGGGHYGYTF	TGCAGCGCAGTGGGGGGGGGACACTATGGCTACACCTTC
many	TRBJ2-5	TRBD2	TRBV20-1	CSARGLAGGPGETQYF	TGCAGTGCTAGAGGACTAGCGGGAGGGCCCGGGGAGACCCAGTACTTC
many	TRBJ2-7	.	TRBV10-2	CASRVTLGEQYF	TGCGCCAGCAGGGTGACTTTGGGAGAGCAGTACTTC
many	TRBJ2-7	.	TRBV29-1	CSVLKLGEQYF	TGCAGCGTTCTTAAGCTTGGGGAGCAGTACTTC
many	TRBJ1-5	.	TRBV12-3/TRBV12-4	CASSPGTWDQPQHF	TGTGCCAGCAGTCCTGGGACGTGGGATCAGCCCCAGCATTTT
many	TRBJ2-4	TRBD2	TRBV6-2/TRBV6-3	CASSYSGRGSKNIQYF	TGTGCCAGCAGTTATAGCGGGAGAGGATCCAAAAACATTCAGTACTTC
.	TRBJ2-7	TRBD1	TRBV4-1	CASSQRGGTGNNYEQYF	TGCGCCAGCAGCCAGAGAGGCGGGACAGGGAATAACTACGAGCAGTACTTC
many	TRBJ1-2	TRBD1	TRBV29-1	CSAIHRDRGRGGGYGYTF	TGCAGCGCGATCCACCGGGACAGGGGGCGCGGGGGTGGCTATGGCTACACCTTC
many	TRBJ1-6	TRBD1	TRBV30	CAWRGGTENSPLHF	TGTGCCTGGAGGGGTGGGACAGAAAATTCACCCCTCCACTTT
few	TRBJ1-2	.	TRBV19	CASNHPRTLWGYTF	TGTGCCAGCAACCACCCCAGGACCCTTTGGGGCTACACCTTC
.	TRBJ2-4	.	TRBV7-2	CASSTVGVLAKNIQYF	TGTGCCAGCAGCACCGTGGGGGTTCTAGCCAAAAACATTCAGTACTTC
few	TRBJ1-5	.	TRBV7-2	CASSLGRNASPQHF	TGTGCCAGCAGCTTAGGCAGGAATGCTTCGCCCCAGCATTTT
many	TRBJ2-3	TRBD2	TRBV20-1	CSARGGAGGWYTQYF	TGCAGTGCTAGGGGAGGAGCGGGAGGGTGGTATACGCAGTATTTT
many	TRBJ2-7	.	TRBV5-1	CASRLAAGAYEQYF	TGCGCCAGCAGGCTAGCGGCAGGGGCCTACGAGCAGTACTTC
many	TRBJ2-7	TRBD2	TRBV20-1	CSATKNSGRLNEQYF	TGCAGTGCTACAAAAAATAGCGGGAGGCTGAACGAGCAGTACTTC
.	TRBJ2-2	.	TRBV24-1	CATSDPGRDTGELFF	TGTGCCACCAGTGACCCCGGACGGGACACCGGGGAGCTGTTTTTT
many	TRBJ1-2	.	TRBV28	CASSLYGGWVEGDGYTF	TGTGCCAGCAGTTTATATGGGGGGTGGGTTGAAGGCGACGGCTACACCTTC
few	TRBJ2-7	TRBD1	TRBV11-3	CASSSAGGDHEQYF	TGTGCCAGCAGCTCCGCAGGGGGCGACCACGAGCAGTACTTC
many	TRBJ2-7	TRBD2	TRBV12-3/TRBV12-4	CASTFQLAGVREQYF	TGTGCCAGCACCTTCCAACTAGCGGGAGTCCGCGAGCAGTACTTC
many	TRBJ2-5	.	TRBV6-1	CASRSGRLIVGTQYF	TGTGCCAGCAGAAGTGGGCGTTTGATCGTAGGGACCCAGTACTTC
many	TRBJ2-5	TRBD2	TRBV6-5	CASGGDGESETQYF	TGTGCCAGCGGGGGGGACGGGGAGTCTGAGACCCAGTACTTC
many	TRBJ2-7	.	TRBV19	CASSIGRSYEQYF	TGTGCCAGTAGTATCGGCCGCTCCTACGAGCAGTACTTC
few	TRBJ1-6	.	TRBV7-2	CASSLDNSNNSPLHF	TGTGCCAGCAGCTTGGACAACAGTAATAATTCACCCCTCCACTTT
few	TRBJ2-5	TRBD2	TRBV7-9	CASSPRLAPGETQYF	TGTGCCAGCAGCCCGAGACTAGCGCCTGGGGAGACCCAGTACTTC
many	TRBJ2-5	.	TRBV7-9	CASSLLQGETQYF	TGCGCCAGCAGCCTTCTCCAAGGGGAGACCCAGTACTTC
.	TRBJ2-7	TRBD2	TRBV6-1	CASRAGVGRSSYEQYF	TGTGCCAGCAGAGCGGGAGTGGGCAGATCCTCCTACGAGCAGTACTTC
many	TRBJ2-2	.	TRBV19	CASSISGSNTGELFF	TGTGCCAGTAGTATTTCAGGGTCGAACACCGGGGAGCTGTTTTTT